Listed below are T cell receptor beta chains from one sample, sequenced in a study of blood T cell repertoires in COVID-19. Libraries were prepared by immunoSEQ multiplex PCR; TCRdb keeps only in-frame clonotypes and omits some of them. The sample has 65,000 to 85,000 clones; 70% to 85% are singletons. The sequencing sample was made of peripheral blood. The receptors come from a man between 45 and 60 years old with active or convalescent COVID-19. The CDR3 runs from the conserved cysteine through the conserved F or W.

TRBJ2-1,TRBV19,CAVAASGLYEQFF
TRBJ2-7,TRBV5-1,CASSSGQGGTYEQYF
TRBJ2-1,TRBV5-4,CASSLAPGQGGYNEQFF
TRBJ1-6,TRBV7-2,CASSLVGNGGSPLHF
TRBJ2-2,TRBV7-7,CASSHSGGAAGELFF
TRBJ2-3,TRBV11-1,CASSFGLAGPTDTQYF
TRBJ2-7,TRBV6-5,CASSYAGTYEQYF
TRBJ1-1,TRBV5-8,CASRSYLTGTTEAFF
TRBJ2-5,TRBV18,CASSPIPETQYF
TRBJ1-1,TRBV5-4,CASSLDSLNTEAFF
TRBJ1-2,TRBV10-3,CAISDRGRGYGYTF
TRBJ2-3,TRBV5-1,CASSSRDFNTQYF
TRBJ2-1,TRBV4-3,CASSQEPTGGYNEQFF
TRBJ2-2,TRBV5-1,CASSLSQAIGELFF
TRBJ1-6,TRBV25-1,CASSESLRGAPLHF
TRBJ1-4,TRBV6-1,CASSEKVGQGDEKLFF
TRBJ2-5,TRBV28,CASSLSGAKTQYF
TRBJ2-6,TRBV30,CAWSSPGANVLTF
TRBJ2-1,TRBV29-1,CSVEGGQLRFF
TRBJ1-1,TRBV2,CASTFDSTEAFF
TRBJ1-6,TRBV5-1,CASSFSTGQLPLHF
TRBJ2-1,TRBV3-1/TRBV3-2,CASSQRLAGGPGEQFF
TRBJ2-7,TRBV27,CASSSAGEHYEQYF
TRBJ2-7,TRBV9,CASSAGLAGDLSYEQYF
TRBJ2-3,TRBV4-3,CASSLEAGGGTDTQYF
TRBJ2-1,TRBV9,CASSAPGTTKSNEQFF
TRBJ2-3,TRBV7-3,CASSSRLAAYPSTDTQYF
TRBJ1-4,TRBV6-5,CASSLTVATNEKLFF
TRBJ2-4,TRBV13,CASSLNEGDKNIQYF
TRBJ1-3,TRBV19,CASSIGDSSGNTIYF
TRBJ2-1,TRBV3-1/TRBV3-2,CASSPSGVDEQFF
TRBJ2-1,TRBV6-5,CASSYNRMRHEQFF
TRBJ1-5,TRBV19,CATAGTGNSNQPQHF
TRBJ2-7,TRBV3-1/TRBV3-2,CASSLDRDEQYF
TRBJ2-5,TRBV5-4,CASSPGVSGGGSGETQYF
TRBJ2-5,TRBV4-1,CASSPRAGAAETQYF
TRBJ2-7,TRBV29-1,CSVEAGGLIGAYEQYF
TRBJ2-2,TRBV9,CASSYQATVGELFF
TRBJ2-6,TRBV7-3,CASSPSGANVLTF
TRBJ1-1,TRBV11-2,CASSFNMNTEAFF
TRBJ1-4,TRBV7-2,CASSLDVSTNEKLFF
TRBJ1-5,TRBV3-1/TRBV3-2,CASSQTGGHQPQHF
TRBJ2-5,TRBV3-1/TRBV3-2,CASSPRTGQGGTQYF
TRBJ2-7,TRBV19,CASSTSGNKAYEQYF
TRBJ2-3,TRBV10-3,CAISETNRGTDTQYF
TRBJ2-3,TRBV18,CASSPGGETQYF
TRBJ1-2,TRBV5-1,CASSLGGQGQPNTNYGYTF
TRBJ1-1,TRBV6-5,CASTSSGGGNTEAFF
TRBJ2-5,TRBV5-1,CASSLVPGKETQYF
TRBJ2-7,TRBV10-3,CAISESDRYPYEQYF
TRBJ1-2,TRBV19,CASSGAVSYGYTF
TRBJ1-1,TRBV11-2,CASSPRTGRNTEAFF
TRBJ2-7,TRBV6-2/TRBV6-3,CASSEQGNEQYF
TRBJ2-5,TRBV7-9,CASSSGLSSGETQYF